This T cell receptor (beta chain) originates from a study of blood T cell repertoires in COVID-19. Looking at the study overall: Donors in the United States, Italy and Spain gave samples during acute or convalescent COVID-19. T cells, B-cell-depleted T cells, or PBMCs supplied cDNA or gDNA.

In the authors' workflow: From reference gene primer amplification, estimates of nucleated cell counts were derived. Using immunoSEQ multiplex PCR, the repertoire was profiled, and TCRdb retains in-frame clones only, with some absent. V and J calls and clone size follow that table, whereas D and trimming were derived from the DNA. The table has some 130,000 clones, less than 85% seen once. This CDR3 is 15 amino acids long. Trimming removed 2 bases from V and 5 bases from J; junction bases left unmatched: 7. Per the germline V gene, CDR1 is MNHEY and CDR2 is SVGEGT. This TCR came from a woman aged 80 or over with acute or convalescent COVID-19. Material: peripheral blood. This chain links TRBV6-2 or TRBV6-3 with TRBJ1-2; 8 positions agree with TRBD1. The CDR3 DNA follows: TGTGCCAGCAGTTACCGAGGACAGGGTGGTTATGGCTACACCTTC. The encoded protein is CASSYRGQGGYGYTF.